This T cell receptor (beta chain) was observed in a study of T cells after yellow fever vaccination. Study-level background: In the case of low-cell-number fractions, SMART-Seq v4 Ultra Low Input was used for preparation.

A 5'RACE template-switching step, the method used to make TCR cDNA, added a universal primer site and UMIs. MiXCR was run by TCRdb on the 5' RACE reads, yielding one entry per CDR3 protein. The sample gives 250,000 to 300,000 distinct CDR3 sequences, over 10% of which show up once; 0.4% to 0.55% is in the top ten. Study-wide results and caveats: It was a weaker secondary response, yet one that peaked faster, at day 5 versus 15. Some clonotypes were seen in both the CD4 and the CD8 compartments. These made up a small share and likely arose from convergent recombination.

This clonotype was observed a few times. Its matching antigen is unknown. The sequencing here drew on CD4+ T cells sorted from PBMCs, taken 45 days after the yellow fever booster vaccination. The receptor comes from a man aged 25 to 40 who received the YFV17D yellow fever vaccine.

The CDR3 is CASRKDSEQYF. The DNA for the CDR3 is TGTGCCAGCAGAAAGGACTCCGAGCAGTACTTC. The J gene is TRBJ2-7, the V gene TRBV12-3 or TRBV12-4, with D maybe TRBD2 (5 bases). Trimming removed 6 bases from V and 6 bases from J, with 9 bases in between. CDR3 length: 11 residues.